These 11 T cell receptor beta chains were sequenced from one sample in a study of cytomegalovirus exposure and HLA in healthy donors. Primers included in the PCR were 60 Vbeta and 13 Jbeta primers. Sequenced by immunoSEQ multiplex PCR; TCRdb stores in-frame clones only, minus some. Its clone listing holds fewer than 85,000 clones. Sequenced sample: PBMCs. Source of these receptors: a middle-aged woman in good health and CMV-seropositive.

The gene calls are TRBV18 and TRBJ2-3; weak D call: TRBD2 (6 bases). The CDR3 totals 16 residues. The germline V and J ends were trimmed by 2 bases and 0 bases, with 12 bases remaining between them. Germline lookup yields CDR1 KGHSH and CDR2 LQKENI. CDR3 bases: TGTGCCAGCTCACCATCGGCTAGCGATAGCACAGATACGCAGTATTTT. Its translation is CASSPSASDSTDTQYF.

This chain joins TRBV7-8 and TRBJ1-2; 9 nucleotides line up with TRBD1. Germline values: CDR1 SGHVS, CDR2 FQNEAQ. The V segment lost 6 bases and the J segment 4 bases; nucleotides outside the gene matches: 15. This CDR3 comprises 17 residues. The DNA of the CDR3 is TGTGCCAGCAGTTACTCCCTCGGACAGGGGATTTCCTATGGCTACACCTTC. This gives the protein CASSYSLGQGISYGYTF. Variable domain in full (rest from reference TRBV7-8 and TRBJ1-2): GAGVSQSPRYKVAKRGQDVALRCDPISGHVSLFWYQQALGQGPEFLTYFQNEAQLDKSGLPSDRFFAERPEGSVSTLKIQRTQQEDSAVYLCASSYSLGQGISYGYTFGSGTRLTVV.

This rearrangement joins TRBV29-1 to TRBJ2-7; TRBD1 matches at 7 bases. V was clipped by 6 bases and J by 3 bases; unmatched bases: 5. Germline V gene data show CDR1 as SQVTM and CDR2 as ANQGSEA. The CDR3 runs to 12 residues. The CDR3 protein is CSVGDSGYEQYF. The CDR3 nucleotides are TGCAGCGTGGGGGACAGTGGCTACGAGCAGTACTTC.

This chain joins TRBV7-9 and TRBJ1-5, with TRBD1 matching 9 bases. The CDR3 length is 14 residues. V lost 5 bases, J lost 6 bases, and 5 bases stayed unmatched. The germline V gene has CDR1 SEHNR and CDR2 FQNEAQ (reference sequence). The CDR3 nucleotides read TGTGCCAGCAGCCGCGGGACAGGGAGTCAGCCCCAGCATTTT. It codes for CASSRGTGSQPQHF.

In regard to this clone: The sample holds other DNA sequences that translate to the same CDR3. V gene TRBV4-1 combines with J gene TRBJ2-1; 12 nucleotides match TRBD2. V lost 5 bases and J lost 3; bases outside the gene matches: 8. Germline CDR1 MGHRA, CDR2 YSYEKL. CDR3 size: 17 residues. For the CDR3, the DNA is TGCGCCAGCAGCTTCGGGACTAGCGGGCATTTCTACAATGAGCAGTTCTTC. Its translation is CASSFGTSGHFYNEQFF.

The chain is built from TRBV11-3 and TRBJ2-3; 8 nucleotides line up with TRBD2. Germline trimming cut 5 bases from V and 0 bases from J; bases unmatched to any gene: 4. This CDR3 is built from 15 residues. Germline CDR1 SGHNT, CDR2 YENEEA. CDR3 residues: CASSLSGISTDTQYF. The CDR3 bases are TGTGCCAGCAGCCTTAGCGGGATAAGCACAGATACGCAGTATTTT. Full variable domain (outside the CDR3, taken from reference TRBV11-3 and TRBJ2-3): EAGVVQSPRYKIIEKKQPVAFWCNPISGHNTLYWYLQNLGQGPELLIRYENEEAVDDSQLPKDRFSAERLKGVDSTLKIQPAELGDSAVYLCASSLSGISTDTQYFGPGTRLTVL.

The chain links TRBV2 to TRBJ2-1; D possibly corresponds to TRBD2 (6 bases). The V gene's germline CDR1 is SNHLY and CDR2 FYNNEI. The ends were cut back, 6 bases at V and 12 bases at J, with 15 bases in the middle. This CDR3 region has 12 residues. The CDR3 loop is CASSEGLPRQFF. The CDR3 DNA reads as TGTGCCAGCAGCGAGGGACTCCCAAGGCAGTTCTTC. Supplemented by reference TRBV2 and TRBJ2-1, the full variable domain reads EPEVTQTPSHQVTQMGQEVILRCVPISNHLYFYWYRQILGQKVEFLVSFYNNEISEKSEIFDDQFSVERPDGSNFTLKIRSTKLEDSAMYFCASSEGLPRQFFGPGTRLTVL.

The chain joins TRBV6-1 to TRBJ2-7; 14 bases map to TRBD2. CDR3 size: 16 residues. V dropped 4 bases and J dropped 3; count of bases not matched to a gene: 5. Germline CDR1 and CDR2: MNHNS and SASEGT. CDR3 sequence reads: CASSVKTSGRGYEQYF. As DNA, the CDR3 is TGTGCCAGCAGTGTCAAGACTAGCGGGAGGGGCTACGAGCAGTACTTC.

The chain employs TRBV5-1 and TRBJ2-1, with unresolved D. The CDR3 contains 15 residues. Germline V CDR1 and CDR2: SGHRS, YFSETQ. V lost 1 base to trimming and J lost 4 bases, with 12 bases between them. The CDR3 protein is CASSLRRGEYNEQFF. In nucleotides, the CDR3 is TGCGCCAGCAGCTTGCGGCGAGGAGAATACAATGAGCAGTTCTTC.

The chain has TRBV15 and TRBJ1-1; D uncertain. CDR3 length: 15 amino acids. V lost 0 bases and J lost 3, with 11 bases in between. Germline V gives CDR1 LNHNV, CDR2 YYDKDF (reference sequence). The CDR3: CATSRDRPGDTEAFF. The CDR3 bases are TGTGCCACCAGCAGAGATAGGCCGGGAGACACTGAAGCTTTCTTT.

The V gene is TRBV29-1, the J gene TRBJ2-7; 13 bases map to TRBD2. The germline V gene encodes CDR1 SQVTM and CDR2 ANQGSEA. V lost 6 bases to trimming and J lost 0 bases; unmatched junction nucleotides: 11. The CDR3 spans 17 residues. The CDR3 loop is CSVVLGLAGIASYEQYF. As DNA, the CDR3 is TGCAGCGTCGTTTTGGGACTAGCGGGAATAGCCTCCTACGAGCAGTACTTC.